The 5 T cell receptor beta chains listed next were all sequenced from one sample in a study of graft-versus-host responses after intestinal transplantation. Here immunoSEQ multiplex PCR was the method, and the copy in TCRdb shows in-frame clones only, minus some. The sample has roughly 25,000 clones, approximately 91% seen once. The sample here was PBMCs, taken 39 to 40 days after intestinal transplant. The receptors come from a human patient who received an intestinal transplant, so some T cells may come from the graft donor.

This clone was counted a single time. The CDR3 loop reads CASSIDFGGLEAFF. The CDR3 region has the DNA TGTGCCAGTAGTATAGATTTTGGAGGCCTTGAAGCTTTCTTT. V gene TRBV19 combines with J gene TRBJ1-1; D unresolved. The CDR3 runs to 14 residues. Trimming took off 0 bases at V and 7 bases at J, with 12 bases between the two ends. Germline CDR1 and CDR2: LNHDA and SQIVND (reference sequence).

The chain couples TRBV14 to TRBJ2-4; D is perhaps TRBD1 (5 bases). Germline loops: CDR1 SGHDN, CDR2 FVKESK. Trimming cost V 4 bases and J 4 bases, with 17 bases left between them. The CDR3 extends over 16 amino acids. CDR3 protein: CASSPTVSKGKNIQYF. The CDR3 region has the DNA TGTGCCAGCAGCCCTACAGTTAGCAAGGGGAAAAACATTCAGTACTTC.

This chain joins TRBV29-1 and TRBJ1-1; TRBD1 is a possible D gene (5 bases). Trimming took 7 bases from V and 7 from J, leaving 10 bases between them. There are 10 residues in the CDR3. Germline loops: CDR1 SQVTM, CDR2 ANQGSEA. The CDR3 sequence is CSGVDSEAFF. The DNA of the CDR3 is TGCAGCGGGGTAGACAGTGAAGCTTTCTTT.

The V gene is TRBV2, the J gene TRBJ2-7; unclear D gene. From germline, CDR1 is SNHLY and CDR2 FYNNEI. Trimming cost V 6 bases and J 0 bases, with 9 bases left between them. The CDR3 consists of 13 residues. CDR3 nucleotide sequence: TGTGCCAGCAGCGCCTGGGGCTCCTACGAGCAGTACTTC. As protein: CASSAWGSYEQYF. Full variable domain (rest looked up from reference TRBV2 and TRBJ2-7): EPEVTQTPSHQVTQMGQEVILRCVPISNHLYFYWYRQILGQKVEFLVSFYNNEISEKSEIFDDQFSVERPDGSNFTLKIRSTKLEDSAMYFCASSAWGSYEQYFGPGTRLTVT.

The gene calls are TRBV6-6 and TRBJ2-1, with 9 nucleotides matching TRBD2. With V trimmed by 6 bases and J by 6 bases, 0 bases remained unmatched. The CDR3 is 12 residues long. Germline CDR1 reads MNHNY; CDR2 reads SVGAGI (reference sequence). The CDR3 DNA reads TGTGCCAGCAGGACTAGCGGCAATGAGCAGTTCTTC. Translation gives CASRTSGNEQFF.